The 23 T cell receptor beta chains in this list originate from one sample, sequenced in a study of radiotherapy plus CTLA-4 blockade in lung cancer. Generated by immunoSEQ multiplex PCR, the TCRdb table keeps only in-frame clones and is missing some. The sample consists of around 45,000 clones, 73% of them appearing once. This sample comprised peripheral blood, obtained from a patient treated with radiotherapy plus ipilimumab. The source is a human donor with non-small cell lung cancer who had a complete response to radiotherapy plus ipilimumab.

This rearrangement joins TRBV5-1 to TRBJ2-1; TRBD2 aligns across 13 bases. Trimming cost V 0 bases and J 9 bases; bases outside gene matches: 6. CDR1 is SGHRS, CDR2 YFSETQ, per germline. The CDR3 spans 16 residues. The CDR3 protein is CASSLETSGGAGEQFF. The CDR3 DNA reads TGCGCCAGCAGCTTGGAAACTAGCGGGGGGGCGGGTGAGCAGTTCTTC.

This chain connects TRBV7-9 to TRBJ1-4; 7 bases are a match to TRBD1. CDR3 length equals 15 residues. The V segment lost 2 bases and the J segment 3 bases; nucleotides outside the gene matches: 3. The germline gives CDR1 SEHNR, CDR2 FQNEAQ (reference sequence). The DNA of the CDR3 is TGTGCCAGCAGCTTACCGACAGGGTCTAATGAAAAACTGTTTTTT. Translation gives CASSLPTGSNEKLFF.

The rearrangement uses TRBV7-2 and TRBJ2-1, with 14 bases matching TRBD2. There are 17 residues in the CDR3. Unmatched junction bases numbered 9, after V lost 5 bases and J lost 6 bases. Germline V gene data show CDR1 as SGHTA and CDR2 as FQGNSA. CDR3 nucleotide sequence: TGTGCCAGCAGCCCGCCAGGACTAGCGGGAGGAGCCAATGAGCAGTTCTTC. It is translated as CASSPPGLAGGANEQFF.

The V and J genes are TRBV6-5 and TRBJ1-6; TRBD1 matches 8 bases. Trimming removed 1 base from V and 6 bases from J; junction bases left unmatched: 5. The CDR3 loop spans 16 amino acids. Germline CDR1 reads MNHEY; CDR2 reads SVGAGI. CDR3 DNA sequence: TGTGCCAGCAGTTACTGGTCGGACAGGGTTAATTCACCCCTCCACTTT. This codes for CASSYWSDRVNSPLHF.

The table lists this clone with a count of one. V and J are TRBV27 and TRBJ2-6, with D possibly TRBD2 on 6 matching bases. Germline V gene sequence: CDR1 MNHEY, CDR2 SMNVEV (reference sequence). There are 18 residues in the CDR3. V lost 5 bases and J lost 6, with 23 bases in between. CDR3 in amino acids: CASSGTPGLTEVANVLTF. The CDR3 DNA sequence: TGTGCCAGCAGTGGGACCCCGGGACTGACAGAGGTGGCCAACGTCCTGACTTTC.

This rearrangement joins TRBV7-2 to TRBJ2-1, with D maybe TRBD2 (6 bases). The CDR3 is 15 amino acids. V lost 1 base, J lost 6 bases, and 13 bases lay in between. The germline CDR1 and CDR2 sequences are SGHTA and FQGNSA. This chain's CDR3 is CASSLGGVGFNEQFF. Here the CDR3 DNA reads TGTGCCAGCAGCTTAGGGGGGGTTGGCTTCAATGAGCAGTTCTTC.

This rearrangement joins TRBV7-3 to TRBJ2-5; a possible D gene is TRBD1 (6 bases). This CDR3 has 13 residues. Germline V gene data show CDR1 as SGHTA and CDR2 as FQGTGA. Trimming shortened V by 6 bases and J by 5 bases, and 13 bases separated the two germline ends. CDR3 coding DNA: TGTGCCAGCAGTCCCACGAGGGGGGAGACCCAGTACTTC. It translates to CASSPTRGETQYF.

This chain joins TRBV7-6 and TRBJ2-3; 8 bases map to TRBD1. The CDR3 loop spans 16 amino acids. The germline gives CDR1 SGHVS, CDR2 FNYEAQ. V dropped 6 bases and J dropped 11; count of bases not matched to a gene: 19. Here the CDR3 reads CASSSRQGTEIAVQYF. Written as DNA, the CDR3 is TGTGCCAGCAGTTCCCGACAGGGGACGGAAATAGCGGTGCAGTATTTT.

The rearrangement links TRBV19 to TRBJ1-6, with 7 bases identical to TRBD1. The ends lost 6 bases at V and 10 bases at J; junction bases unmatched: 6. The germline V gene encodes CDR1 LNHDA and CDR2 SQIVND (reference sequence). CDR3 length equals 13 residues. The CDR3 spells CASSGQVLSPLHF. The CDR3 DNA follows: TGTGCCAGTAGCGGACAGGTCCTCTCACCCCTCCACTTT.

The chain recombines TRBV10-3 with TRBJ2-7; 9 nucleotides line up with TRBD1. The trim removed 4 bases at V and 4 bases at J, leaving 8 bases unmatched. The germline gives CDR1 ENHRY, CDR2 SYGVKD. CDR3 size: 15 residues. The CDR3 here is CAISGGQGIFYEQYF. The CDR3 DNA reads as TGTGCCATCAGTGGGGGACAGGGTATCTTTTACGAGCAGTACTTC.

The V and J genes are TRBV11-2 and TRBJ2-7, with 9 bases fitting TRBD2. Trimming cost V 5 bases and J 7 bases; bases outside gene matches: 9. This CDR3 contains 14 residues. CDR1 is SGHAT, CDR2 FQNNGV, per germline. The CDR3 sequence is CASSTLTSGIEQYF. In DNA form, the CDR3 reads TGTGCCAGCAGCACCCTGACTAGCGGTATAGAGCAGTACTTC.

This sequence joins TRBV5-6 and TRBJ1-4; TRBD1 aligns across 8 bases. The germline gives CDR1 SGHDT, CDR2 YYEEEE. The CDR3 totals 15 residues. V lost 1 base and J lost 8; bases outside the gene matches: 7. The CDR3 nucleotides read TGTGCCAGCAGCTTGCGGACAGGGATTCGAGAAAAACTGTTTTTT. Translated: CASSLRTGIREKLFF. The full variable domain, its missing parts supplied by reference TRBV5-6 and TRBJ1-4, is DAGVTQSPTHLIKTRGQQVTLRCSPKSGHDTVSWYQQALGQGPQFIFQYYEEEERQRGNFPDRFSGHQFPNYSSELNVNALLLGDSALYLCASSLRTGIREKLFFGSGTQLSVL.

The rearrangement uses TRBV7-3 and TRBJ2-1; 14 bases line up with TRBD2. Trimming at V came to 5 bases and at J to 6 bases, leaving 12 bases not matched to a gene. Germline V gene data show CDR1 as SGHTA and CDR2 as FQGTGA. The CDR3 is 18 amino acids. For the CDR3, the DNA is TGTGCCAGCAGCCAATATCGCGGCGGGACTAGCGGGAGCAATGAGCAGTTCTTC. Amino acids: CASSQYRGGTSGSNEQFF.

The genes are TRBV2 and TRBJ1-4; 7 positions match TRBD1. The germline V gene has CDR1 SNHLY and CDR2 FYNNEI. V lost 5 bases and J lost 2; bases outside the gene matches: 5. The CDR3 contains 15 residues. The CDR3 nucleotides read TGTGCCAGCAGTCAAACAGGGGTGACTAATGAAAAACTGTTTTTT. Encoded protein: CASSQTGVTNEKLFF.

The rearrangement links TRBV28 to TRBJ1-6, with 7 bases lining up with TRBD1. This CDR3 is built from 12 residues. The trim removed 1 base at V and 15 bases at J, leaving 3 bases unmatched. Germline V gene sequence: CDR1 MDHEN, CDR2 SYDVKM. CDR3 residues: CASSLLGGLLHF. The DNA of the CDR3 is TGTGCCAGCAGTTTATTAGGGGGCCTCCTCCACTTT.

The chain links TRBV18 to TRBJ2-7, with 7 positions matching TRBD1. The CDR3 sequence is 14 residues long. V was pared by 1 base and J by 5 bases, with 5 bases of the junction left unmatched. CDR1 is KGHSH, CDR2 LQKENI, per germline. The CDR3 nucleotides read TGTGCCAGCTCACCACAAGGGGGCCCAGACGAGCAGTACTTC. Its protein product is CASSPQGGPDEQYF.

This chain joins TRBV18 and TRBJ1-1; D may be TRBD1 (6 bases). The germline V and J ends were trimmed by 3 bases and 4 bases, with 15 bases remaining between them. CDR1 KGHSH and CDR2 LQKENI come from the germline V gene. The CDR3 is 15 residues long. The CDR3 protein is CASSPGGLPATEAFF. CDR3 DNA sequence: TGTGCCAGCTCACCCGGGGGGCTCCCGGCCACTGAAGCTTTCTTT.

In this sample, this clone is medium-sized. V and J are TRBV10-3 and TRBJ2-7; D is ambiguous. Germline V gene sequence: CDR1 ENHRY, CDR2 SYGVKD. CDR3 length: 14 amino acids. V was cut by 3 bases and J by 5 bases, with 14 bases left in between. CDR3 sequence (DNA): TGTGCCATCAGTGAATCCAATGAGGTCCACGAGCAGTACTTC. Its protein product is CAISESNEVHEQYF.

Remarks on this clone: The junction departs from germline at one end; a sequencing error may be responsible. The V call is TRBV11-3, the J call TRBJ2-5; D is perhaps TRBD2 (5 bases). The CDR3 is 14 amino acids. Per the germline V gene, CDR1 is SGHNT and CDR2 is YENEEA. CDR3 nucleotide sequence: TGTGCCAGCAGCCCACGGGATGTCCAAGGGACCCAGTACTTC. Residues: CASSPRDVQGTQYF.

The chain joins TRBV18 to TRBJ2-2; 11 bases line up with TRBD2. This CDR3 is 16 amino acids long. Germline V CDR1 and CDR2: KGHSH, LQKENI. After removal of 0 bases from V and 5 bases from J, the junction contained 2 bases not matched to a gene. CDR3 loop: CASSPPSGRATGELFF. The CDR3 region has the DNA TGTGCCAGCTCACCACCTAGCGGGAGGGCGACCGGGGAGCTGTTTTTT.

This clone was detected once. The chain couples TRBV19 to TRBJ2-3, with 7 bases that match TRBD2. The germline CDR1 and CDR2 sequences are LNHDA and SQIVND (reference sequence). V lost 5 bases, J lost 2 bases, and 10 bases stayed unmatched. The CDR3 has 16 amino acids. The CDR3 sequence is CASSLRGTTFTDTQYF. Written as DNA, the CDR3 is TGTGCCAGTAGTTTGCGCGGGACTACCTTCACAGATACGCAGTATTTT.

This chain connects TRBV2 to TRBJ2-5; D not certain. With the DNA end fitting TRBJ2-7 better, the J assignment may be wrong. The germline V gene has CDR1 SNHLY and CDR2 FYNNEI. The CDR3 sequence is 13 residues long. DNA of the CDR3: TGTGCCAGCAGTGTTGGTCGGAACTACGAGCAGTACTTC. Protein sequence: CASSVGRNYEQYF.

CDR3 sequence (DNA): TGTGCCAGCAGTTCCCGGGACAGCAGCTACAATGAGCAGTTCTTC. This translates into CASSSRDSSYNEQFF. This chain uses TRBV2 with TRBJ2-1; 7 bases match TRBD1. The CDR3 runs 15 residues. From germline, CDR1 is SNHLY and CDR2 FYNNEI. The ends lost 5 bases at V and 3 bases at J; junction bases unmatched: 7.